The present T cell receptor (beta chain) was sequenced within a study of blood T cells in healthy people across ages. Broader study findings: Older individuals had lower TCR beta diversity per million T cells (the decline was roughly linear). Total diversity from one million sequenced T cells was likely underestimated. Naive and antigen-experienced cells were not separated, limiting conclusive comparison.

Combining a sample-barcoded 5' primer with a J-beta primer mix, a second PCR ran for about 6 to 11 cycles. TCRdb used MiXCR to reprocess the 5' RACE reads, holding one entry per CDR3 protein. The table records approximately 800,000 distinct CDR3 sequences, roughly 34% of them present only once. Researchers collected about 9.7 milliliters of peripheral blood from every single donor. The CDR3 has 14 residues. CDR1 is LGHDT and CDR2 is YNNKEL in the germline V gene (reference sequence). Trimming removed 0 bases from V and 6 bases from J, with 10 bases in between. This clonotype appeared a few times. Its antigen remains unknown.

The chain joins TRBV3-1 to TRBJ2-3, with no clear D. The sequenced material came from blood. The receptor was isolated from a man aged 18 to 30 in good health. The CDR3 loop reads CASSQDANGDTQYF. The CDR3 DNA is TGTGCCAGCAGCCAAGATGCGAACGGGGATACGCAGTATTTT.